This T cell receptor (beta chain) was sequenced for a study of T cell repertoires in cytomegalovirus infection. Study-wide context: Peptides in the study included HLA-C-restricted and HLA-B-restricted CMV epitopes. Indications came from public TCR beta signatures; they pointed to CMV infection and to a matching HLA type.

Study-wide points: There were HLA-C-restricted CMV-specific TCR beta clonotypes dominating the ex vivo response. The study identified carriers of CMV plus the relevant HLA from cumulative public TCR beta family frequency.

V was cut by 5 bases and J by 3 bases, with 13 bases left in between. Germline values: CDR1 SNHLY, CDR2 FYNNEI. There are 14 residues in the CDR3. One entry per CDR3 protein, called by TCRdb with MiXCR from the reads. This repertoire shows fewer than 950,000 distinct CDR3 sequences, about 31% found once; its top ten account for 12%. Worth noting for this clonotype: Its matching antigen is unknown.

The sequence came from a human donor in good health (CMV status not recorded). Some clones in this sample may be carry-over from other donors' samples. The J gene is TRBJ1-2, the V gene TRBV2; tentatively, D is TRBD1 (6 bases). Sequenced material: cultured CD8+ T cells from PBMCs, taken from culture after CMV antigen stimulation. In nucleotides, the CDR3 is TGTGCCAGCAGTAACAGGGATAATGACTATGGCTACACCTTC. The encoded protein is CASSNRDNDYGYTF.